These 20 T cell receptor beta chains were all obtained from the same sample, sequenced in a study of T cells in localized non-small cell lung cancer (dated by TCRdb to the early 2020s). Library method: the immunoSEQ multiplex PCR assay. TCRdb provides this immuneACCESS table in a form limited to in-frame rearrangements. Some clones are lacking; in checked studies, under half of them reflect an unresolved V gene, and why the rest are absent is not known. Counted in this sample were about 1,300 clones; over 35% of them appeared once. The ten biggest clones cover roughly an eighth of the sample. The source was lung tumor tissue, collected before any cancer treatment. All receptors derive from a woman aged 18 to 55 with stage I lung adenocarcinoma.

The V and J genes are TRBV19 and TRBJ2-1; D perhaps matches TRBD2 (6 bases). The CDR3 is made up of 17 amino acids. The V end lost 3 bases, the J end lost 5 bases, and 20 bases lay between the germline ends. CDR1 LNHDA and CDR2 SQIVND come from the germline V gene (reference sequence). The DNA of the CDR3 is TGTGCCAGTAGTATCCCCCTCGCGGGGACCCAAAACAATGAGCAGTTCTTC. It encodes CASSIPLAGTQNNEQFF.

This sequence joins TRBV9 and TRBJ1-5; possibly TRBD1 for D (6 bases). With 2 bases removed from V and 8 bases from J, the gap between germline ends came to 17 bases. CDR1 SGDLS and CDR2 YYNGEE come from the germline V gene. The CDR3 length is 15 residues. CDR3 nucleotides: TGTGCCAGCAGCGTGGACCGACAGGTCCTCGAGCCCCAGCATTTT. Residues: CASSVDRQVLEPQHF.

The chain links TRBV11-3 to TRBJ2-1; 9 bases line up with TRBD2. Germline CDR1 SGHNT, CDR2 YENEEA. After removal of 5 bases from V and 5 bases from J, the junction contained 4 bases not matched to a gene. CDR3 length equals 14 residues. The CDR3: CASSPGLAHNEQFF. The DNA for the CDR3 is TGTGCCAGCAGCCCGGGACTAGCCCACAATGAGCAGTTCTTC. Drawing the rest from reference TRBV11-3 and TRBJ2-1, the complete variable domain is EAGVVQSPRYKIIEKKQPVAFWCNPISGHNTLYWYLQNLGQGPELLIRYENEEAVDDSQLPKDRFSAERLKGVDSTLKIQPAELGDSAVYLCASSPGLAHNEQFFGPGTRLTVL.

The CDR3 protein is CASSVGQPSSGNTIYF. The DNA for the CDR3 is TGTGCCAGCAGCGTAGGACAGCCGAGCTCTGGAAACACCATATATTTT. The chain combines TRBV9 with TRBJ1-3; perhaps TRBD1 as D (5 bases). Germline V gene data show CDR1 as SGDLS and CDR2 as YYNGEE. V lost 0 bases, J lost 0 bases, and 10 bases lay in between. The CDR3 runs 16 residues.

This clone is medium-sized within its sample. The chain uses TRBV11-3 and TRBJ1-1; D is undetermined. V dropped 4 bases and J dropped 1 base, with 13 bases sitting between them. The CDR3 loop spans 15 amino acids. The germline gives CDR1 SGHNT, CDR2 YENEEA. The CDR3 reads CASSSGRRTNTEAFF. CDR3 coding DNA: TGTGCCAGCAGCTCGGGTAGGAGGACGAACACTGAAGCTTTCTTT.

This chain joins TRBV19 and TRBJ2-1; D is unresolved. The CDR3 has 16 residues. V lost 5 bases to trimming and J lost 0 bases, with 14 bases between them. The V gene's germline CDR1 is LNHDA and CDR2 SQIVND (reference sequence). The CDR3 region has the DNA TGTGCCAGTAGTCGATACTCGCTCAGCTCCTACAATGAGCAGTTCTTC. Its translation: CASSRYSLSSYNEQFF.

The J gene is TRBJ1-5, the V gene TRBV28; D is unresolved. V was trimmed by 5 bases and J by 0 bases, leaving 8 bases between them. Per the germline V gene, CDR1 is MDHEN and CDR2 is SYDVKM. This CDR3 contains 14 residues. CDR3 DNA: TGTGCCAGCAGTCCTGAAAATAGCAATCAGCCCCAGCATTTT. This sequence encodes CASSPENSNQPQHF. The full variable domain, its missing parts supplied by reference TRBV28 and TRBJ1-5, is DVKVTQSSRYLVKRTGEKVFLECVQDMDHENMFWYRQDPGLGLRLIYFSYDVKMKEKGDIPEGYSVSREKKERFSLILESASTNQTSMYLCASSPENSNQPQHFGDGTRLSIL.

This clone was recorded once. V usage is TRBV30 and J usage is TRBJ1-1, with a possible D match to TRBD1 (5 bases). V lost 4 bases, J lost 3 bases, and 15 bases lay in between. The CDR3 has 14 amino acids. Germline CDR1 is GTSNPN and CDR2 is SVGIG (reference sequence). The CDR3 nucleotides read TGTGCCTGGAACAAAGCTGGGGCCTACACTGAAGCTTTCTTT. Translation: CAWNKAGAYTEAFF.

The chain has TRBV19 and TRBJ2-2; D is possibly TRBD1 (6 bases). V lost 1 base and J 0 bases, leaving 6 bases between the germline ends. The CDR3 spans 15 residues. The V gene's germline CDR1 is LNHDA and CDR2 SQIVND (reference sequence). Here the CDR3 reads CASSIGTANTGELFF. The DNA for the CDR3 is TGTGCCAGTAGTATAGGGACAGCGAACACCGGGGAGCTGTTTTTT. Full variable domain (rest looked up from reference TRBV19 and TRBJ2-2): DGGITQSPKYLFRKEGQNVTLSCEQNLNHDAMYWYRQDPGQGLRLIYYSQIVNDFQKGDIAEGYSVSREKKESFPLTVTSAQKNPTAFYLCASSIGTANTGELFFGEGSRLTVL.

The chain combines TRBV10-2 with TRBJ2-7; weak D call: TRBD1 (6 bases). This CDR3 is 13 amino acids long. Germline V gene sequence: CDR1 WSHSY, CDR2 SAAADI. Deletions cut 6 bases from V and 0 bases from J, with 9 bases between. The CDR3 DNA follows: TGCGCCAGCAGACAGGGCAACTCCTACGAGCAGTACTTC. Translation gives CASRQGNSYEQYF.

V usage is TRBV19 and J usage is TRBJ2-7; tentative D call: TRBD2 (6 bases). The CDR3 has 14 residues. From germline, CDR1 is LNHDA and CDR2 SQIVND (reference sequence). Trimming pared 2 bases from V and 7 bases from J, leaving 15 bases between. The DNA for the CDR3 is TGTGCCAGTAGTATAAAGTCGGGAGCGGGTGAGCAGTACTTC. Translated, it gives CASSIKSGAGEQYF.

The chain couples TRBV11-3 to TRBJ2-7, with TRBD2 matching 11 bases. The CDR3 runs to 19 residues. The V segment lost 6 bases and the J segment 3 bases; nucleotides outside the gene matches: 19. Germline CDR1 SGHNT, CDR2 YENEEA. The CDR3 nucleotides read TGTGCCAGCAGTCGACAGGGCCCACAGTCGGGACTAGCGGACTACGAGCAGTACTTC. Its translation is CASSRQGPQSGLADYEQYF.

The V call is TRBV6-8, the J call TRBJ1-2; a weak D match, TRBD1 (5 bases). V lost 8 bases, J lost 5 bases, and 15 bases lay in between. Germline CDR1 is MNHGY and CDR2 is SAAAGT. The CDR3 spans 13 residues. CDR3 residues: CASCLRDAYGYTF. For the CDR3, the DNA is TGTGCCAGCTGTCTTCGGGACGCTTATGGCTACACCTTC.

The V call is TRBV15, the J call TRBJ1-4; tentative D call: TRBD1 (6 bases). The CDR3 contains 15 residues. Trimming removed 3 bases from V and 6 bases from J, with 14 bases in between. The germline V gene has CDR1 LNHNV and CDR2 YYDKDF (reference sequence). This chain's CDR3 is CATSSTRGLDEKLFF. The CDR3 DNA sequence: TGTGCCACCAGCAGCACTAGGGGGTTGGATGAAAAACTGTTTTTT.

The chain has TRBV15 and TRBJ2-7, with a tentative D call TRBD1 (6 bases). The CDR3 is 15 residues long. Per the germline V gene, CDR1 is LNHNV and CDR2 is YYDKDF (reference sequence). V was clipped by 2 bases and J by 5 bases, with 16 bases between them. Written as DNA, the CDR3 is TGTGCCACCAGCAGATCAAACAGGGACCGGGACGAGCAGTACTTC. It encodes CATSRSNRDRDEQYF.

V usage is TRBV29-1 and J usage is TRBJ2-5, with D possibly TRBD2 on 7 matching bases. The CDR3 contains 15 residues. The V end lost 4 bases, the J end lost 5 bases, and 20 bases lay between the germline ends. Germline V CDR1 and CDR2: SQVTM, ANQGSEA. CDR3 sequence: CSVGKGEGPWETQYF. CDR3 DNA: TGCAGCGTTGGGAAGGGGGAGGGTCCTTGGGAGACCCAGTACTTC. Drawing the rest from reference TRBV29-1 and TRBJ2-5, the complete variable domain is SAVISQKPSRDICQRGTSLTIQCQVDSQVTMMFWYRQQPGQSLTLIATANQGSEATYESGFVIDKFPISRPNLTFSTLTVSNMSPEDSSIYLCSVGKGEGPWETQYFGPGTRLLVL.

This rearrangement joins TRBV18 to TRBJ2-5; 7 positions agree with TRBD1. The CDR3 length is 15 residues. The germline gives CDR1 KGHSH, CDR2 LQKENI. Germline trimming cut 6 bases from V and 2 bases from J; bases unmatched to any gene: 9. CDR3 residues: CASSPRPRGQETQYF. The DNA of the CDR3 is TGTGCCAGCTCTCCCAGACCCAGGGGGCAAGAGACCCAGTACTTC.

The chain carries TRBV5-1 and TRBJ2-2; 7 nucleotides align to TRBD1. Germline V lookup: CDR1 SGHRS, CDR2 YFSETQ. The CDR3 loop spans 15 amino acids. Trimming cost V 4 bases and J 4 bases; bases outside gene matches: 7. The CDR3 here is CASSPEGGSTGELFF. The CDR3 region has the DNA TGCGCCAGCAGCCCCGAAGGGGGCAGCACCGGGGAGCTGTTTTTT.

This clone has a handful of counts. This chain links TRBV9 with TRBJ2-2; D is undetermined. CDR3 length equals 15 residues. Between the trimmed V and J ends, which lost 0 bases and 3 bases, there was a span of 9 bases. CDR1 is SGDLS, CDR2 YYNGEE, per germline. In nucleotides, the CDR3 is TGTGCCAGCAGCGTAGCTGGGCAGCACACCGGGGAGCTGTTTTTT. Translation: CASSVAGQHTGELFF. The full variable domain, with the rest looked up from reference TRBV9 and TRBJ2-2, is DSGVTQTPKHLITATGQRVTLRCSPRSGDLSVYWYQQSLDQGLQFLIQYYNGEERAKGNILERFSAQQFPDLHSELNLSSLELGDSALYFCASSVAGQHTGELFFGEGSRLTVL.

The chain carries TRBV9 and TRBJ1-2, with D perhaps TRBD1 (6 bases). CDR1 is SGDLS and CDR2 is YYNGEE in the germline V gene. CDR3 size: 14 residues. Trimming stripped 3 bases from V and 5 bases from J, with 14 bases between. The CDR3 sequence: CASSGTVSTYGYTF. The DNA of the CDR3 is TGTGCCAGCAGCGGGACAGTTTCTACTTATGGCTACACCTTC.